The 18 T cell receptor beta chains reported below all come from one sample, sequenced in a study of T cells in localized non-small cell lung cancer. TCRdb's copy holds only in-frame clones and misses some; the assay was immunoSEQ multiplex PCR. The table includes 55,000 or so clones, over 70% detected once. The sequencing here drew on PBMCs, taken before any cancer treatment. The receptor set was obtained from a woman aged 35-75 years with stage II lung adenocarcinoma.

The V and J genes are TRBV2 and TRBJ1-5, with 7 positions matching TRBD1. The CDR3 is 13 residues long. The trim removed 7 bases at V and 7 bases at J, leaving 7 bases unmatched. Germline loops: CDR1 SNHLY, CDR2 FYNNEI. CDR3 in DNA: TGTGCCAGCAAGGGCAGGGGGGGGCAGCCCCAGCATTTT. Protein product: CASKGRGGQPQHF.

This clone rates as medium-sized (0.01 to 0.1%). The chain recombines TRBV19 with TRBJ2-3, with a tentative D call TRBD1 (6 bases). This CDR3 has 11 residues. Germline CDR1 is LNHDA and CDR2 is SQIVND (reference sequence). V lost 8 bases, J lost 6 bases, and 9 bases lay in between. Here the CDR3 DNA reads TGTGCCAGTGGACAGATGGATACGCAGTATTTT. Its protein is CASGQMDTQYF.

The chain has TRBV18 and TRBJ1-1, with D tentatively TRBD1 (5 bases). V lost 6 bases and J lost 0, with 23 bases in between. This CDR3 has 18 amino acids. Germline V lookup: CDR1 KGHSH, CDR2 LQKENI. In DNA, the CDR3 is TGTGCCAGCTCTCGTGTTTCTTCCCCAGGGCGGCTGAACACTGAAGCTTTCTTT. Amino acids: CASSRVSSPGRLNTEAFF.

This clone has only one observation. This chain uses TRBV27 with TRBJ1-5, with a possible D match to TRBD1 (5 bases). The CDR3 runs to 16 residues. Trimming took off 2 bases at V and 3 bases at J, with 14 bases between the two ends. Germline V gene sequence: CDR1 MNHEY, CDR2 SMNVEV (reference sequence). The CDR3 nucleotides read TGTGCCAGCAGTTTAGCGGGGGTAGGGCTCAATCAGCCCCAGCATTTT. Translation gives CASSLAGVGLNQPQHF.

V is TRBV18 and J is TRBJ2-3, with D unclear. The CDR3 extends over 15 amino acids. Germline V lookup: CDR1 KGHSH, CDR2 LQKENI. The V and J ends lost 5 bases and 2 bases respectively, with 14 bases between them. CDR3 bases: TGTGCCAGCTCAGGATTGGAACTGCCCACAGATACGCAGTATTTT. Translation: CASSGLELPTDTQYF.

The rearrangement uses TRBV18 and TRBJ1-3, with D hard to call. Trimming pared 6 bases from V and 6 bases from J, leaving 6 bases between. The CDR3 length is 11 residues. The germline V gene encodes CDR1 KGHSH and CDR2 LQKENI. The CDR3 sequence: CASSQENTIYF. The CDR3 nucleotides are TGTGCCAGCTCCCAGGAAAACACCATATATTTT.

The genes are TRBV4-3 and TRBJ2-3; 10 bases fit TRBD2. V was pared by 3 bases and J by 0 bases, with 6 bases of the junction left unmatched. The CDR3 loop spans 17 amino acids. CDR1 is LGHNA, CDR2 YSLEER, per germline. Written as DNA, the CDR3 is TGCGCCAGCAGCCAGGCTGGACTAGCGGCTAGCACAGATACGCAGTATTTT. This encodes CASSQAGLAASTDTQYF.

The CDR3 loop is CASRDSPQAFNEKLFF. In nucleotides, the CDR3 is TGTGCCAGCCGGGACAGCCCACAGGCTTTTAATGAAAAACTGTTTTTT. The gene calls are TRBV19 and TRBJ1-4; 7 nucleotides agree with TRBD1. V gave up 9 bases and J gave up 4 bases; unmatched junction bases: 14. Germline lookup yields CDR1 LNHDA and CDR2 SQIVND (reference sequence). The CDR3 runs to 16 residues.

This chain links TRBV28 with TRBJ1-4, with TRBD1 matching over 8 bases. The V segment lost 6 bases and the J segment 6 bases; nucleotides outside the gene matches: 3. Germline values: CDR1 MDHEN, CDR2 SYDVKM. CDR3 length: 13 residues. In DNA form, the CDR3 reads TGTGCCAGCAGGGAGACAGGGGATGAAAAACTGTTTTTT. It yields the protein CASRETGDEKLFF.

V usage is TRBV5-4 and J usage is TRBJ2-7; TRBD1 agrees at 7 bases. J was trimmed by 5 bases and V by 4 bases; bases with no gene match: 12. There are 15 residues in the CDR3. Germline values: CDR1 SGHNT, CDR2 YYREEE (reference sequence). Written as DNA, the CDR3 is TGTGCCAGCAGCAGAAGACAGGGCAATTCCAACGAGCAGTACTTC. It encodes CASSRRQGNSNEQYF.

J is TRBJ1-2 and V is TRBV7-3, with D unclear. CDR1 and CDR2 from the germline V gene are SGHTA and FQGTGA. Trimming took 2 bases from V and 7 from J, leaving 14 bases between them. The CDR3 is made up of 14 amino acids. CDR3 coding DNA: TGTGCCAGCAGCTTAGAACCACAAATAGGTGGCTACACCTTC. Protein product: CASSLEPQIGGYTF.

V and J are TRBV6-5 and TRBJ1-1; D gene ambiguous. V was clipped by 2 bases and J by 3 bases, with 7 bases between them. Germline assignment: CDR1 MNHEY and CDR2 SVGAGI. The CDR3 runs to 13 residues. The CDR3, as DNA: TGTGCCAGCAGTTACGAGGAGTACACTGAAGCTTTCTTT. It is translated as CASSYEEYTEAFF.

The genes are TRBV28 and TRBJ1-5, with D possibly TRBD1 on 5 matching bases. The CDR3 has 15 amino acids. Germline V gene sequence: CDR1 MDHEN, CDR2 SYDVKM. The V end was cut by 7 bases, the J end by 4 bases, with 17 bases between. CDR3 nucleotide sequence: TGTGCCAGCACTCAAACTCGGGGGGGAAATCAGCCCCAGCATTTT. Its translation: CASTQTRGGNQPQHF. The whole variable domain, filled in from reference TRBV28 and TRBJ1-5, reads DVKVTQSSRYLVKRTGEKVFLECVQDMDHENMFWYRQDPGLGLRLIYFSYDVKMKEKGDIPEGYSVSREKKERFSLILESASTNQTSMYLCASTQTRGGNQPQHFGDGTRLSIL.

The chain uses TRBV5-1 and TRBJ1-1; D not certain. V gave up 0 bases and J gave up 2 bases, with 5 bases separating them. This CDR3 spans 13 amino acids. In germline, CDR1 is SGHRS, CDR2 YFSETQ. The CDR3 sequence is CASSLAGNTEAFF. DNA of the CDR3: TGCGCCAGCAGCTTGGCAGGAAACACTGAAGCTTTCTTT.

This chain connects TRBV5-1 to TRBJ1-1, with a tentative D call TRBD1 (6 bases). This CDR3 is built from 14 residues. V shed 2 bases and J shed 3 bases, with 11 bases lying between them. The germline CDR1 and CDR2 sequences are SGHRS and YFSETQ. CDR3 sequence: CASSFQGTDTEAFF. CDR3 nucleotide sequence: TGCGCCAGCAGCTTCCAGGGGACCGACACTGAAGCTTTCTTT.

This clone has only one observation. The rearrangement uses TRBV6-5 and TRBJ2-1; a weak D match, TRBD2 (6 bases). The CDR3 extends over 15 amino acids. Germline V lookup: CDR1 MNHEY, CDR2 SVGAGI. Trimming cost V 6 bases and J 4 bases, with 16 bases left between them. CDR3 protein: CASRPTRGDYNEQFF. The CDR3 DNA sequence: TGTGCCAGCAGGCCGACTCGCGGGGATTACAATGAGCAGTTCTTC.

The chain employs TRBV5-1 and TRBJ2-7, with TRBD1 as a possible D gene (6 bases). The V end lost 1 base, the J end lost 2 bases, and 10 bases lay between the germline ends. Germline assignment: CDR1 SGHRS and CDR2 YFSETQ. CDR3 length: 14 residues. The chain's CDR3 is CASSLSQGTYEQYF. The CDR3 DNA reads TGCGCCAGCAGCTTGTCACAGGGAACCTACGAGCAGTACTTC.

This clone has more than one count but fewer than ten. The chain carries TRBV10-3 and TRBJ1-1; D is unresolved. Germline CDR1 ENHRY, CDR2 SYGVKD. The CDR3 covers 10 residues. Trimming took off 10 bases at V and 0 bases at J, with 3 bases between the two ends. The CDR3 here is CATMNTEAFF. The CDR3 bases are TGTGCCACCATGAACACTGAAGCTTTCTTT.